This record concerns one T cell receptor beta chain sequence. Its antigen is currently unknown. With 6 bases clipped from V and 6 bases from J, the junction kept 9 bases outside the gene matches. This CDR3 is built from 15 residues. Germline CDR1 is SGHRS and CDR2 is YFSETQ. During its preparation, the TCRbeta library received unique molecular identifiers. TCRdb re-derived calls from the PCR reads in MiXCR, one entry per CDR3 protein. The table shows about 980,000 distinct CDR3 sequences, with about 29% occurring only once. The source of the sample is a study of T-cell reconstitution after alpha-beta-depleted transplantation in children. General study findings and limits: Expanded graft clones, several hundred of them, were reportedly the source of alpha-beta T cells about two months after transplant. Among T cells one year after transplant, newly produced cells accounted for most counts and diversity. Some patients' high day-60 TCRbeta diversity was traced to surviving recipient T cells and thymic progenitors.

V usage is TRBV5-1 and J usage is TRBJ2-1; 10 nucleotides align to TRBD1. Material: PBMCs, mostly from graft donor cells, obtained 360 days after TCRalphabeta/CD19-depleted stem cell transplant. The sequence was collected from a boy in the first two years of life who had a stem cell transplant for SCID, so the T cells may come from the graft donor. CDR3 nucleotides: TGCGCCAGCATATCCGGGACAGGGGTCTCCAATGAGCAGTTCTTC. This codes for CASISGTGVSNEQFF. The entire variable domain, with the rest obtained from reference TRBV5-1 and TRBJ2-1, is as follows: KAGVTQTPRYLIKTRGQQVTLSCSPISGHRSVSWYQQTPGQGLQFLFEYFSETQRNKGNFPGRFSGRQFSNSRSEMNVSTLELGDSALYLCASISGTGVSNEQFFGPGTRLTVL.